A selection of T cell receptor beta chains follows, all from one sample in a study of blood T cells in healthy people across ages. Via MiXCR, TCRdb re-called the 5' RACE reads, giving one row per CDR3 protein. The sample yields about 1,400,000 distinct CDR3 sequences, around 42% seen once. The specimen sequenced was blood. The receptors originated from a woman between 18 and 29 years old in good health. CDR3s include the opening cysteine and the closing phenylalanine or tryptophan. The order of the fields is J gene, clone size, D gene, V gene, CDR3 protein, CDR3 DNA. A D gene is named only where the DNA matches it firmly. Only some rows state a clone size, as once, few, many or a class for expanded clones.

TRBJ1-1 | - | - | TRBV4-1 | CASSQVSETEAFF | TGCGCCAGCAGCCAAGTTAGTGAAACTGAAGCTTTCTTT
TRBJ2-1 | - | TRBD1 | TRBV7-2 | CASSVGTGRWDEQFF | TGTGCCAGCAGCGTCGGGACAGGGCGATGGGATGAGCAGTTCTTC
TRBJ1-2 | - | - | TRBV20-1 | CNATQERGYTF | TGCAATGCTACACAGGAGCGGGGCTACACCTTC
TRBJ1-1 | few | - | TRBV15 | CATGAGALNTEAFF | TGTGCCACGGGGGCGGGGGCCCTGAACACTGAAGCTTTCTTT
TRBJ1-2 | - | TRBD1 | TRBV5-1 | CASSWDREGGYTF | TGCGCCAGCAGCTGGGACAGGGAGGGCGGCTACACCTTC
TRBJ1-3 | - | - | TRBV3-1 | CASSQDIPGASGNTIYF | TGTGCCAGCAGCCAAGATATCCCAGGGGCCTCTGGAAACACCATATATTTT
TRBJ1-4 | - | - | TRBV6-5 | CATHANEKLFF | TGTGCCACTCACGCTAATGAAAAACTGTTTTTT
TRBJ2-7 | many | - | TRBV7-9 | CASSLEQGLSYEQYF | TGTGCCAGCAGCTTAGAACAGGGCCTCTCCTACGAGCAGTACTTC
TRBJ2-7 | few | TRBD2 | TRBV6-5 | CASSSERSTSGRPYEQYF | TGTGCCAGCAGTTCCGAGCGGTCGACTAGCGGGAGGCCTTACGAGCAGTACTTC
TRBJ2-7 | few | - | TRBV27 | CASSGSGRYNEQYF | TGTGCCAGCAGTGGTAGCGGAAGATACAATGAGCAGTACTTC
TRBJ1-5 | many | - | TRBV4-1 | CASSQDSINQPQHF | TGCGCCAGCAGCCAAGACAGCATTAATCAGCCCCAGCATTTT
TRBJ1-1 | few | TRBD1 | TRBV29-1 | CSGRQGYRNTEAFF | TGCAGCGGGCGACAGGGGTACAGGAACACTGAAGCTTTCTTT
TRBJ1-6 | - | TRBD1 | TRBV11-1 | CASSLGPRDSNSPLHF | TGTGCCAGCAGCTTAGGGCCAAGGGACAGCAATTCACCCCTCCACTTT
TRBJ2-5 | - | - | TRBV20-1 | CSARGGTWAAQETQYF | TGCAGTGCTAGAGGGGGGACTTGGGCCGCGCAAGAGACCCAGTACTTC
TRBJ2-1 | - | - | TRBV5-1 | CASSLGGGEWYNEQFF | TGCGCCAGCAGCTTGGGAGGGGGGGAGTGGTACAATGAGCAGTTCTTC
TRBJ1-5 | - | - | TRBV6-2/TRBV6-3 | CASSYPLSQTPNQPQHF | TGTGCCAGCAGTTACCCGCTTTCCCAGACTCCTAATCAGCCCCAGCATTTT